This entry concerns a single T cell receptor beta chain. Which antigen it targets is not known. No quality values exist for individual bases; no much larger clone is one base distant. The sample comes from a study of T cell responses to AZD1222 COVID-19 vaccine (dated by TCRdb to the early 2020s). At the level of the whole study: TCR sequencing was performed for 230 to 250 trial participants, of whom around 200 were given two doses of AZD1222 and some 25 were given two doses of MenACWY control vaccine. Trial participants were enrolled into age subgroups of 18-55, 56-69 and 70-plus years, which contained about 150, 27 and 61 TCR-sequenced participants, respectively. What the work shows at the level of the full study, not this receptor alone: Conclusions about previously exposed vaccinees are limited because only 5 or 6 AZD1222 recipients were SARS-CoV-2 seropositive at baseline. Participants were mostly white British and included more females than males, and it was suggested by the authors that clonal diversity may have been underestimated. The 56-69-year group was small, and its depth increase did not reach significance, likely because of low power. Because no samples from the day 14 peak response were available, repertoires could be characterized only after the peak T cell response. CD4 TCRs associated with the vaccine covered the entire spike protein, and the dominant responses were in regions 160-218 and 743-854. Epitopes outside the regions mutated in the B.1.351 and B.1.1.7 variants were reportedly recognized by nearly half of the unique spike-specific TCRs. A significant rise in spike-specific TCR breadth and depth was observed after two AZD1222 doses relative to day 0 and relative to MenACWY recipients.

The sample's time point label is to be understood as: about 28 days (+/-7) after the second vaccine dose. AZD1222 recipients given second doses at about 4 weeks or at about 12 weeks were pooled, since spike-specific TCR depth and breadth were not found to differ between the two schedules. The vaccinee samples were drawn from two UK trials, COV001 and COV002, one of which was a single-blind randomized controlled phase 2/3 trial testing AZD1222 (ChAdOx1 nCoV-19) in healthy adults. Trial participant PBMC samples were collected at day 0 and day 28 after the second dose for TCRbeta chain sequencing. The CDR3 regions of human TCRbeta chains were analyzed by immunosequencing. Per the authors' processing: TCRs in the repertoires were compared against a reference library of SARS-CoV-2-specific TCRs that had been generated with the MIRA antigen-specificity platform. Breadth was defined as the fraction of unique TCRs that were SARS-CoV-2-associated. Depth was defined as the fraction of total T cells that were SARS-CoV-2-associated. Using the MIRA data, each spike-specific TCR was mapped to the spike region that the TCR reacts to and placed in a CD4 or CD8 class. Log10-transformed breadth and depth values were compared by one-way ANOVA with Sidak's multiple comparisons tests. TCRdb's version of the immuneACCESS table is confined to in-frame rearrangements and falls short of the full clone set. An unresolved V gene accounts for under half of the shortfall where checked; the remainder is of unknown origin. The V and J calls and the clone size are those of that table, but D and trimming were determined from the DNA. Across this sample there are more than 50,000 clones, with roughly 89% seen only once. The ten most abundant clones make up roughly 3% of the sample.

The germline ends are 14 bases apart after V is trimmed by 5 bases and J by 4 bases. As encoded in the germline V gene, CDR1 is SQVTM while CDR2 is ANQGSEA. The CDR3 goes from the cysteine to the phenylalanine over 13 residues. Kept here is only the CDR3 DNA, which spans 39 bases and is read in frame from base 1. Sequencing was performed on peripheral blood, taken 28 days after the second AZD1222 dose. This chain joins TRBV29-1 to TRBJ2-5; the D assignment is uncertain and may be TRBD1 or TRBD2, with 5 bases supporting each. The clonotype was recovered from an adult who received the AZD1222 COVID-19 vaccine. The CDR3 sequence is CSVTRGRIETQYF. DNA sequence: TGCAGCGTTACGAGGGGAAGGATAGAGACCCAGTACTTC.